This T cell receptor beta chain was sequenced during a study of T cell changes during pregnancy in multiple sclerosis. The protocol was immunoSEQ multiplex PCR, while the TCRdb copy is restricted to in-frame clones and leaves out a portion. The sample has about 65,000 clones; approximately 92% are singletons. CDR3 length: 14 residues. Per the germline V gene, CDR1 is WSHSY and CDR2 is SAAADI. Trimming removed 6 bases from V and 2 bases from J; junction bases left unmatched: 5. The source is a female donor in good health, enrolled as a control in a pregnancy study. The material sequenced was CD8+ T cells from peripheral blood mononuclear cells, taken in the third trimester of pregnancy. The J gene is TRBJ2-5, the V gene TRBV10-2; 8 nucleotides line up with TRBD1. For the CDR3, the DNA is TGCGCCAGCAGCCCAGACAGGGGACAAGAGACCCAGTACTTC. This sequence encodes CASSPDRGQETQYF.